Each of the 19 T cell receptor beta chains below was sequenced from the same sample in a study of blood T cell repertoires in COVID-19 (dated by TCRdb to between 2020 and 2021). The method behind the library was the immunoSEQ multiplex PCR assay. The immuneACCESS repertoire file appears here via TCRdb, limited to in-frame rearrangements. These files lack a portion of the clones; in checked studies, under half of the deficit traces to unresolved V genes, and the cause of the others is not known. The sample table lists hundreds of thousands of clones, around 91% of them with a count of one. The ten largest clonotypes hold around 1.1% of the sample. Sequencing was carried out using PBMCs or T cells enriched from blood (not recorded which). The receptors originated from a man in his thirties or forties who had recovered from COVID-19.

This clone was seen a few times. The gene calls are TRBV7-9 and TRBJ2-1, with 11 bases matching TRBD2. Germline CDR1 reads SEHNR; CDR2 reads FQNEAQ (reference sequence). The CDR3 is 15 amino acids. The CDR3 loop reads CAGLAGGATYNEQFF. The CDR3 DNA reads TGTGCGGGCCTAGCGGGAGGAGCGACATACAATGAGCAGTTCTTC.

The V and J genes are TRBV5-6 and TRBJ1-1, with TRBD1 matching over 10 bases. V lost 6 bases to trimming and J lost 0 bases; unmatched junction nucleotides: 11. The V gene's germline CDR1 is SGHDT and CDR2 YYEEEE. The length of the CDR3 is 17 residues. The CDR3: CASNLLGGQGMNTEAFF. The CDR3 nucleotides are TGTGCCAGCAACCTTCTGGGGGGACAGGGGATGAACACTGAAGCTTTCTTT.

This chain's CDR3 is CASIRTGGASWETQYF. For the CDR3, the DNA is TGTGCCAGCATCAGGACAGGGGGCGCTTCTTGGGAGACCCAGTACTTC. The rearrangement uses TRBV5-8 and TRBJ2-5; 11 bases fit TRBD1. Germline trimming cut 6 bases from V and 5 bases from J; bases unmatched to any gene: 12. The germline gives CDR1 SGHTS, CDR2 YDEGEE. CDR3 length: 16 amino acids.

This chain connects TRBV18 to TRBJ2-2; 11 nucleotides match TRBD2. The V and J ends lost 8 bases and 5 bases, in that order; junction bases with no gene match: 7. CDR3 length: 15 residues. Germline V lookup: CDR1 KGHSH, CDR2 LQKENI. CDR3 loop: CASPGTSGSTGELFF. The DNA for the CDR3 is TGTGCCAGCCCCGGGACTAGCGGATCAACCGGGGAGCTGTTTTTT.

This chain uses TRBV27 with TRBJ2-1; TRBD2 matches at 10 bases. The CDR3 contains 18 residues. Germline trimming cut 5 bases from V and 8 bases from J; bases unmatched to any gene: 18. Germline CDR1 and CDR2: MNHEY and SMNVEV (reference sequence). DNA of the CDR3: TGTGCCAGCAGTCGGGGGGGGACCGGGACTAGCGTAGCATATGAGCAGTTCTTC. The encoded protein is CASSRGGTGTSVAYEQFF.

V gene TRBV7-8 combines with J gene TRBJ1-5; the D gene is possibly TRBD1 (6 bases). The CDR3 runs to 13 residues. CDR1 is SGHVS and CDR2 is FQNEAQ in the germline V gene. Trimming took off 5 bases at V and 9 bases at J, with 14 bases between the two ends. The CDR3 bases are TGTGCCAGCAGCGTGACAGGTCTCAGGCCCCAGCATTTT. It specifies CASSVTGLRPQHF.

This clone was counted between two and nine times. In DNA, the CDR3 is TGTGCCAGCAGTTTGACCCCCGGGACTGAAGCTTTCTTT. It encodes CASSLTPGTEAFF. This chain connects TRBV27 to TRBJ1-1; D not certain. The CDR3 length is 13 residues. V shed 3 bases and J shed 5 bases, with 10 bases lying between them. CDR1 and CDR2 from the germline V gene are MNHEY and SMNVEV (reference sequence).

The sample holds one count of this clone. The CDR3 protein is CASSQMGLAGGELFF. In DNA, the CDR3 is TGCGCCAGCAGCCAGATGGGACTAGCGGGAGGCGAGCTGTTTTTT. The genes are TRBV4-1 and TRBJ2-2, with TRBD2 matching 15 bases. This CDR3 is built from 15 residues. The germline gives CDR1 MGHRA, CDR2 YSYEKL. With 3 bases clipped from V and 11 bases from J, the junction kept 4 bases outside the gene matches.

The chain uses TRBV7-8 and TRBJ1-4; D gene ambiguous. Looked up from germline, CDR1 is SGHVS and CDR2 is FQNEAQ. V dropped 0 bases and J dropped 3 bases, with 8 bases sitting between them. The CDR3 contains 15 residues. CDR3 DNA sequence: TGTGCCAGCAGCTTAGCGGTAGGAGCTAATGAAAAACTGTTTTTT. Residues: CASSLAVGANEKLFF.

The chain employs TRBV18 and TRBJ2-1; TRBD2 matches at 11 bases. Losses at the gene ends were 10 bases for V and 6 bases for J; bases not matched to a gene: 11. Germline-derived CDR1 and CDR2 are KGHSH and LQKENI. The CDR3 is 15 residues long. The CDR3 DNA follows: TGTGCCACCGCACCCGGGACTAGCGGCCTCAATGAGCAGTTCTTC. It yields the protein CATAPGTSGLNEQFF.

The table lists this clone with a count of one. The rearrangement joins TRBV5-1 to TRBJ2-5, with D uncertain. With 2 bases removed from V and 1 base from J, the gap between germline ends came to 3 bases. Germline CDR1 SGHRS, CDR2 YFSETQ. The length of the CDR3 is 12 residues. CDR3: CASSFSQETQYF. CDR3 in DNA: TGCGCCAGCAGCTTCTCCCAAGAGACCCAGTACTTC. Based on the CDR3 plus reference TRBV5-1 and TRBJ2-5, the full variable domain is KAGVTQTPRYLIKTRGQQVTLSCSPISGHRSVSWYQQTPGQGLQFLFEYFSETQRNKGNFPGRFSGRQFSNSRSEMNVSTLELGDSALYLCASSFSQETQYFGPGTRLLVL.

This chain connects TRBV15 to TRBJ2-3; 10 bases align to TRBD1. There are 17 residues in the CDR3. Trimming at V came to 9 bases and at J to 2 bases, leaving 14 bases not matched to a gene. In germline, CDR1 is LNHNV, CDR2 YYDKDF (reference sequence). The CDR3 spells CATSRRDRGLHTDTQYF. The CDR3 DNA is TGTGCCACTTCTCGCCGGGACAGGGGCTTACACACAGATACGCAGTATTTT.

The J gene is TRBJ2-2, the V gene TRBV28, with TRBD1 identical over 8 bases. Germline V gives CDR1 MDHEN, CDR2 SYDVKM. V lost 7 bases and J lost 1; bases outside the gene matches: 2. The length of the CDR3 is 14 residues. The CDR3 loop is CASIGTGNTGELFF. DNA of the CDR3: TGTGCCAGCATAGGGACAGGGAACACCGGGGAGCTGTTTTTT.

The V gene is TRBV18, the J gene TRBJ1-5; 7 nucleotides match TRBD1. Germline CDR1 KGHSH, CDR2 LQKENI. CDR3 length: 14 residues. Trimming cost V 2 bases and J 3 bases; bases outside gene matches: 1. The CDR3 nucleotides read TGTGCCAGCTCACCAGGGACAGCCAATCAGCCCCAGCATTTT. Its translation is CASSPGTANQPQHF.

The chain combines TRBV6-5 with TRBJ1-6, with D maybe TRBD1 (6 bases). Germline V CDR1 and CDR2: MNHEY, SVGAGI. Trimming stripped 2 bases from V and 8 bases from J, with 13 bases between. The CDR3 length is 15 residues. This chain's CDR3 is CASSYNRDLDSPLHF. CDR3 sequence (DNA): TGTGCCAGCAGTTACAACAGGGACCTGGATTCACCCCTCCACTTT.

The chain has TRBV12-5 and TRBJ2-7; tentative D call: TRBD1 (6 bases). There are 13 residues in the CDR3. V shed 6 bases and J shed 6 bases, with 15 bases lying between them. Per germline, CDR1 LGHNT and CDR2 FRNRAP. The CDR3 loop is CASGIQGFSEQYF. The CDR3 DNA sequence: TGTGCTAGTGGGATACAGGGTTTTTCCGAGCAGTACTTC.

The gene calls are TRBV11-1 and TRBJ2-6; D unclear. There are 14 residues in the CDR3. Deletions cut 2 bases from V and 4 bases from J, with 6 bases between. Germline V lookup: CDR1 SGHAT, CDR2 FQDESV (reference sequence). The CDR3 DNA reads as TGTGCCAGCAGCTTATCCGTAGGGGCCAACGTCCTGACTTTC. Residues: CASSLSVGANVLTF.

This sequence joins TRBV13 and TRBJ2-5; TRBD2 matches 7 bases. Germline CDR1 PRHDT, CDR2 FYEKMQ (reference sequence). V lost 4 bases and J lost 4; bases outside the gene matches: 0. This CDR3 has 12 residues. The CDR3 DNA reads TGTGCCAGCAGCTCGGGAGGAGAGACCCAGTACTTC. Translating it yields CASSSGGETQYF.

The V call is TRBV29-1, the J call TRBJ2-1; 9 positions agree with TRBD2. V trimming: 4 bases; J trimming: 5 bases; junction bases outside the gene matches: 3. CDR1 is SQVTM, CDR2 ANQGSEA, per germline. This CDR3 region has 13 residues. The CDR3 sequence: CSVVGLANNEQFF. The CDR3 bases are TGCAGCGTTGTGGGACTAGCAAACAATGAGCAGTTCTTC.